This paragraph reports one TCR beta chain. TCRdb ran MiXCR on the 5' RACE reads and lists one entry per CDR3 protein. Of about 150,000 distinct CDR3 sequences listed, about 19% are singletons. The sample originates from a study of T-cell memory formation after mild COVID-19. V shed 1 base and J 5 bases; nucleotides not matched to a gene: 4. The CDR3 totals 15 residues. CDR1 is KGHDR and CDR2 is SFDVKD in the germline V gene. The sample consisted of PBMCs or a T cell subset sorted from them (not recorded which). The gene calls are TRBV24-1 and TRBJ2-1; 7 nucleotides line up with TRBD2. This TCR was recovered from an adult woman who had mild COVID-19 (a few samples of this study predate the infection). Cell type and time point are not known. The CDR3 region has the DNA TGTGCCACCAGTGATTTTGGGGGAGGGGACAATGAGCAGTTCTTC. This translates into CATSDFGGGDNEQFF.